This T cell receptor (beta chain) is drawn from a study of blood T cell repertoires in COVID-19 (dated by TCRdb to the early 2020s). Regarding the complete study: Samples covering the acute and convalescent phases of COVID-19 were provided by collaborators in the United States, Italy and Spain. Where HLA class I and class II types were available, the types were taken from metadata supplied by the sample provider, not from assay-based typing. Samples were obtained from the ongoing ImmuneRACE study (first 160 participants) and from 1,254 subjects provided by 6 global collaborators. The sample metadata nearly always contained a de-identified subject ID, COVID-19 status, age in years and sex. The dataset comprised deeply sampled blood TCRbeta repertoires from subjects exposed to, actively infected with, or recovered from COVID-19. The repertoires were made available in a free public database intended to serve as a resource for research on the immune response to SARS-CoV-2. The material from the prospective study consisted of cDNA or gDNA derived from T cells, B-cell-depleted T cells, or PBMCs. General conclusions and limits of the study: How much clinical and demographic metadata was included differed by source and by participant, and the metadata was provided uncurated.

Concerning this clone itself: Its target antigen remains unknown. Per-base quality was not reported, and no clone a single base away is much larger than it.

Collaborating institutions collected whole blood in K2EDTA tubes following their own protocols. For TCRbeta analysis, collaborators shipped samples in one of three forms: frozen whole blood, isolated PBMCs, or DNA extracted from either of those sample types. TCRbeta CDR3 regions were amplified from genomic DNA using the immunoSEQ Assay, a bias-controlled multiplex PCR. In the source study's methods: The number of nucleated cells in each sample was estimated by amplification of reference gene primers within the assay. To quantify the absolute abundance of each unique TCRbeta CDR3 rearrangement, sequence reads were collapsed and filtered. For each sample, productive Simpson clonality was calculated as the square root of Simpson's diversity index across productive rearrangements. TCRdb provides this immuneACCESS table in a form limited to in-frame rearrangements. Some clones are lacking; in checked studies, under half of them reflect an unresolved V gene, and why the rest are absent is not known. The V and J calls and the clone size are those of that table, but D and trimming were determined from the DNA. The sample table contains tens of thousands of clones; only one count was recorded for roughly three quarters of them. The top ten constitute roughly 22% of the sample.

From the germline V gene (reference sequence), CDR1 is LNHDA and CDR2 is SQIVND. V and J lose 5 bases and 6 bases, and a span of 13 bases separates them. Taken from cysteine to phenylalanine, the CDR3 has 14 residues. Of the read, only the CDR3 DNA is kept; its 42 bases are in frame from base 1. The receptor chain draws on TRBV19 and TRBJ1-4, with an unclear D gene assignment. The sample consisted of peripheral blood. The receptor was derived from a woman of 80 years or more with active or convalescent COVID-19. The DNA reads as follows: TGTGCCAGTAGTTCCAACGAAGCCGATGAAAAACTGTTTTTT. It translates as CASSSNEADEKLFF.